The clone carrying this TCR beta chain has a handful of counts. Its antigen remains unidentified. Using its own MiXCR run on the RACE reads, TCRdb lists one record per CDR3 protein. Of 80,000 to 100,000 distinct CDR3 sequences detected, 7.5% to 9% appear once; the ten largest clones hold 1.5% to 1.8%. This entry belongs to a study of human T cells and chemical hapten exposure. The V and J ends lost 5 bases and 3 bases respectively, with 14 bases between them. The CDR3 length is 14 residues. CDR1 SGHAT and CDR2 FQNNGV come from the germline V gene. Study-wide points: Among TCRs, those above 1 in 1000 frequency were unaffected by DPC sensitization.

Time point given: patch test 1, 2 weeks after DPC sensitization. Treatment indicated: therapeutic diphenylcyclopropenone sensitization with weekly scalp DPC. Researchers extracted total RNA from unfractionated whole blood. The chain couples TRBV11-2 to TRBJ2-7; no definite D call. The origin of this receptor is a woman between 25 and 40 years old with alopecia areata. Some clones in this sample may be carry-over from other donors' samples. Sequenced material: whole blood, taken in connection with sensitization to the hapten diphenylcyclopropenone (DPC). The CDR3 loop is CASSLWVGGYEQYF. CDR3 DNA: TGTGCCAGCAGCCTATGGGTGGGCGGCTACGAGCAGTACTTC.